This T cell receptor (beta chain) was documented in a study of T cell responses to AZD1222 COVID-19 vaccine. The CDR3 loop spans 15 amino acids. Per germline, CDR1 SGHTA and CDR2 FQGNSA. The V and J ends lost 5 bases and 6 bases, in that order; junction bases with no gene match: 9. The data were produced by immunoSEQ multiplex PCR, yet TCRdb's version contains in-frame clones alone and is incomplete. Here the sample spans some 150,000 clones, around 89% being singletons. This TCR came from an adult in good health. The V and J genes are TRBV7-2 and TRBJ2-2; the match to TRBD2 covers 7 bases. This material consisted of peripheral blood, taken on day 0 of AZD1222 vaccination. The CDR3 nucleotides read TGTGCCAGCAGCCCAGGACTAGTTGACGCCGGGGAGCTGTTTTTT. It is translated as CASSPGLVDAGELFF. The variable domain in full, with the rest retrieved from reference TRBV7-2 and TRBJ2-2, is GAGVSQSPSNKVTEKGKDVELRCDPISGHTALYWYRQSLGQGLEFLIYFQGNSAPDKSGLPSDRFSAERTGGSVSTLTIQRTQQEDSAVYLCASSPGLVDAGELFFGEGSRLTVL.